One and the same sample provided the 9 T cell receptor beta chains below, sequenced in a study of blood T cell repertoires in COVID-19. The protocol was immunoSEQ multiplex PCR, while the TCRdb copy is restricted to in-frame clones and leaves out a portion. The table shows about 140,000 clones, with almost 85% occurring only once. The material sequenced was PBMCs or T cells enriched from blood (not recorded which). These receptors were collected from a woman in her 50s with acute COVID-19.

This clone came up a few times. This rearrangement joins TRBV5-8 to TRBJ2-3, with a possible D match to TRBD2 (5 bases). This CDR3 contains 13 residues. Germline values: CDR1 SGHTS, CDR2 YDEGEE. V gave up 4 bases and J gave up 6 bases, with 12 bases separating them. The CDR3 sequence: CASSPEVLDTQYF. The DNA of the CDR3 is TGTGCCAGCAGCCCGGAGGTCTTGGATACGCAGTATTTT. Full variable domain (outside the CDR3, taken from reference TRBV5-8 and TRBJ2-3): EAGVTQSPTHLIKTRGQQATLRCSPISGHTSVYWYQQALGLGLQFLLWYDEGEERNRGNFPPRFSGRQFPNYSSELNVNALELEDSALYLCASSPEVLDTQYFGPGTRLTVL.

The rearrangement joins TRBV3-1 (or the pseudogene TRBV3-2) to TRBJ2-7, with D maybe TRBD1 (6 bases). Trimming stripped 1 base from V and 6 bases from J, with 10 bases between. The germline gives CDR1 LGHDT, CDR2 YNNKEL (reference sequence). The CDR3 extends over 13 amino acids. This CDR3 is CASSQVGHGEQYF. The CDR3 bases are TGTGCCAGCAGCCAAGTGGGACACGGCGAGCAGTACTTC.

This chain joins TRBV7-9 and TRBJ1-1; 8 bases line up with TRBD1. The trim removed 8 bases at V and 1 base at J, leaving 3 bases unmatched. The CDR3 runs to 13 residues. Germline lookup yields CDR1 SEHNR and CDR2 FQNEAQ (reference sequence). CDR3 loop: CASPGQGNTEAFF. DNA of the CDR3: TGTGCCAGCCCCGGACAGGGGAACACTGAAGCTTTCTTT. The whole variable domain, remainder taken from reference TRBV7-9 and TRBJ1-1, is DTGVSQNPRHKITKRGQNVTFRCDPISEHNRLYWYRQTLGQGPEFLTYFQNEAQLEKSRLLSDRFSAERPKGSFSTLEIQRTEQGDSAMYLCASPGQGNTEAFFGQGTRLTVV.

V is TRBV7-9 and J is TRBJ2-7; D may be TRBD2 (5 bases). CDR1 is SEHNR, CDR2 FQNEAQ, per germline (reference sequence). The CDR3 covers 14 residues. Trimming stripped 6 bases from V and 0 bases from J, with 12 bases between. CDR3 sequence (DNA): TGTGCCAGCAGACCCACCGGGAACTCCTACGAGCAGTACTTC. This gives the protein CASRPTGNSYEQYF.

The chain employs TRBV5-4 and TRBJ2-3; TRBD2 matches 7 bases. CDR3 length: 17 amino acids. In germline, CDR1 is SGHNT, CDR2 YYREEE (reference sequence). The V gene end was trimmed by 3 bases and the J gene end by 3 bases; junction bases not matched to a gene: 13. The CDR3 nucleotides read TGTGCCAGCAGCTGGACTCTCGCGGGAGTAGATACAGATACGCAGTATTTT. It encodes CASSWTLAGVDTDTQYF.

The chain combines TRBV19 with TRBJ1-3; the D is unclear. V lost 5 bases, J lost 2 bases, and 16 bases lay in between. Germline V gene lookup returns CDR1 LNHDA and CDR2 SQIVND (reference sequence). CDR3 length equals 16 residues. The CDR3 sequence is CASSPLLGSPGNTIYF. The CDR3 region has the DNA TGTGCCAGTAGTCCCCTCCTGGGCTCTCCTGGAAACACCATATATTTT.

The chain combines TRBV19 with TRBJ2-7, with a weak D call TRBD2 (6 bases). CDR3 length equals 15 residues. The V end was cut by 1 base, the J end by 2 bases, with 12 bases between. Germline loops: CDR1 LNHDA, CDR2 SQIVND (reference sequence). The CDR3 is CASSIVGSGAYEQYF. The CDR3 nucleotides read TGTGCCAGTAGTATAGTAGGTTCGGGGGCCTACGAGCAGTACTTC.

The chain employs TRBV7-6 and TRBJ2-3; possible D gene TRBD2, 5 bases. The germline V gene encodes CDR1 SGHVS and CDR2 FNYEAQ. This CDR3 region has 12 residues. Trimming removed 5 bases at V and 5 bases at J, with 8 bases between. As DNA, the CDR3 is TGTGCCAGCAGCCCCCGGGGAGATACGCAGTATTTT. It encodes CASSPRGDTQYF.

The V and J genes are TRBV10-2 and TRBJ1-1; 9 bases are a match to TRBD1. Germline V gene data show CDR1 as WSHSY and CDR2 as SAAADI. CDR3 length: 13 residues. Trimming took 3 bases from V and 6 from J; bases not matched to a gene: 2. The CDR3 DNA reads TGCGCCAGCAGTGATAGACAGGGGGCTGAAGCTTTCTTT. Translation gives CASSDRQGAEAFF.